These 23 T cell receptor beta chains originate from one sample sequenced in a study of neurological immune-mediated disorders. As to time point: longitudinal time-point 2. TCRdb independently ran MiXCR on the 5' RACE reads; one entry per CDR3 protein. The repertoire holds some 87,000 distinct CDR3 sequences, with less than 15% as singletons. Sequencing used PBMCs. The receptor set was obtained from a female donor with HTLV-1-associated myelopathy (HAM/TSP).

This clonotype was seen at least ten times. V is TRBV3-1 and J is TRBJ1-2, with TRBD1 matching over 7 bases. The CDR3 is 15 residues long. V trimming: 0 bases; J trimming: 8 bases; junction bases outside the gene matches: 9. Per germline, CDR1 LGHDT and CDR2 YNNKEL (reference sequence). The CDR3 DNA is TGTGCCAGCAGCCAAGATCCCGACAGGGCTAGAGGCTACACCTTC. Its translation: CASSQDPDRARGYTF.

This clonotype was counted at least ten times. The rearrangement uses TRBV6-2 or TRBV6-3 and TRBJ2-2; 8 nucleotides match TRBD1. J gave up 4 bases and V 4 bases, and 5 bases lay outside the gene matches. The CDR3 extends over 15 amino acids. Germline assignment: CDR1 MNHEY and CDR2 SVGEGT. CDR3 DNA sequence: TGTGCCAGCAGTTCCCGGACAGGGAGCACCGGGGAGCTGTTTTTT. This sequence encodes CASSSRTGSTGELFF.

This clonotype was found many times. The chain uses TRBV20-1 and TRBJ2-3; D not certain. Trimming cost V 0 bases and J 0 bases, with 7 bases left between them. The CDR3 is made up of 14 amino acids. Germline values: CDR1 DFQATT, CDR2 SNEGSKA (reference sequence). CDR3 DNA sequence: TGCAGTGCTAGAGATCCTCTAAGCACAGATACGCAGTATTTT. Translating it yields CSARDPLSTDTQYF.

On this clonotype: Germline is not matched at one junction end, which may reflect a read error. The chain recombines TRBV5-1 with TRBJ2-2; D uncertain. CDR3 length: 14 amino acids. Germline-derived CDR1 and CDR2 are SGHRS and YFSETQ. The DNA of the CDR3 is TGCGCCAGCAGCTTGTTAAGAAGCACCAGGGAGCTGTTTTTT. Translating gives CASSLLRSTRELFF.

This clonotype was seen ten or more times. The J gene is TRBJ2-5, the V gene TRBV5-1; 7 nucleotides align to TRBD1. V trimming: 6 bases; J trimming: 2 bases; junction bases outside the gene matches: 7. The CDR3 spans 14 residues. Germline V lookup: CDR1 SGHRS, CDR2 YFSETQ. The CDR3 sequence: CASTRDSLQETQYF. The CDR3 DNA is TGCGCCAGCACCCGGGACAGCTTACAAGAGACCCAGTACTTC.

Many counts were recorded for this clonotype. The gene calls are TRBV20-1 and TRBJ1-1, with 7 bases aligning to TRBD1. CDR1 is DFQATT, CDR2 SNEGSKA, per germline (reference sequence). The CDR3 has 14 amino acids. J was trimmed by 0 bases and V by 6 bases; bases with no gene match: 7. CDR3: CSAPGTDVNTEAFF. The DNA for the CDR3 is TGCAGTGCCCCCGGGACAGATGTGAACACTGAAGCTTTCTTT.

This clonotype was counted ten times or more. The J gene is TRBJ2-1, the V gene TRBV29-1; D is ambiguous. The germline CDR1 and CDR2 sequences are SQVTM and ANQGSEA. Trimming cost V 5 bases and J 5 bases, with 4 bases left between them. The CDR3 is made up of 10 amino acids. CDR3 sequence reads: CSVLHNEQFF. CDR3 bases: TGCAGCGTTCTCCACAATGAGCAGTTCTTC.

This clonotype has at least ten counts. V and J are TRBV5-6 and TRBJ2-3; TRBD1 agrees at 8 bases. This CDR3 has 15 residues. Germline V CDR1 and CDR2: SGHDT, YYEEEE. Trimming removed 3 bases from V and 1 base from J; junction bases left unmatched: 4. DNA of the CDR3: TGTGCCAGCAGCTCTGGGACAGGCGGCACAGATACGCAGTATTTT. This encodes CASSSGTGGTDTQYF.

This clonotype has ten or more counts. The genes are TRBV5-1 and TRBJ2-3; no definite D call. CDR1 SGHRS and CDR2 YFSETQ come from the germline V gene. Trimming stripped 1 base from V and 3 bases from J, with 9 bases between. The CDR3 is 14 amino acids. This CDR3 is CASSLSQITDTQYF. DNA of the CDR3: TGCGCCAGCAGCTTGTCCCAGATTACAGATACGCAGTATTTT.

This clonotype came up many times. The chain recombines TRBV29-1 with TRBJ2-7; unclear D gene. Germline CDR1 and CDR2: SQVTM and ANQGSEA. The CDR3 extends over 11 amino acids. V was pared by 7 bases and J by 2 bases, with 9 bases between. CDR3 DNA sequence: TGCAGCGCAGTTTTAGCCTACGAGCAGTACTTC. It is translated as CSAVLAYEQYF.

Ten or more counts support this clonotype. The chain combines TRBV28 with TRBJ1-2; possibly TRBD1 for D (5 bases). This CDR3 is 14 amino acids long. Germline CDR1 MDHEN, CDR2 SYDVKM. V was shortened by 4 bases and J by 3 bases, with 12 bases between the two germline ends. Written as DNA, the CDR3 is TGTGCCAGCAGTTACCGACAGACCCACTATGGCTACACCTTC. Amino acids: CASSYRQTHYGYTF.

The V call is TRBV12-3 or TRBV12-4, the J call TRBJ2-6, with D maybe TRBD1 (6 bases). The CDR3 runs 19 residues. The V end was cut by 5 bases, the J end by 0 bases, with 20 bases between. Here the CDR3 DNA reads TGTGCCAGCAGTCCCGCTAGGACAGCCTCCAACTCTGGGGCCAACGTCCTGACTTTC. It translates to CASSPARTASNSGANVLTF.

The V gene is TRBV3-1, the J gene TRBJ1-2; 8 bases fit TRBD1. With V trimmed by 4 bases and J by 8 bases, 12 bases remained unmatched. The germline V gene has CDR1 LGHDT and CDR2 YNNKEL (reference sequence). The CDR3 has 15 amino acids. CDR3 sequence reads: CASSPRDRPQVGYTF. For the CDR3, the DNA is TGTGCCAGCAGCCCCCGGGACAGGCCCCAAGTGGGCTACACCTTC.

This clonotype was picked up many times. The gene calls are TRBV28 and TRBJ1-3; D is perhaps TRBD1 (5 bases). The germline V gene has CDR1 MDHEN and CDR2 SYDVKM. The V end was cut by 2 bases, the J end by 0 bases, with 14 bases between. The CDR3 covers 17 residues. DNA for the CDR3: TGTGCCAGCAGTTTAATGCAGGGCCCCCTCTCTGGAAACACCATATATTTT. It yields the protein CASSLMQGPLSGNTIYF.

This clonotype has ten or more counts. The genes are TRBV7-3 and TRBJ2-6; D uncertain. There are 16 residues in the CDR3. The V end lost 5 bases, the J end lost 4 bases, and 15 bases lay between the germline ends. Germline loops: CDR1 SGHTA, CDR2 FQGTGA. The CDR3: CASSPAVAAGANVLTF. CDR3 in DNA: TGTGCCAGCAGCCCCGCAGTGGCGGCCGGGGCCAACGTCCTGACTTTC.

A note on this clonotype: A junction end diverges from the germline sequence, so it may reflect a read error. The chain recombines TRBV7-6 with TRBJ1-5, with no clear D. Germline V gene data show CDR1 as SGHVS and CDR2 as FNYEAQ. This CDR3 has 17 residues. CDR3 sequence: CASILISLGLSNQPHHF. CDR3 in DNA: TGTGCCAGCATCTTAATAAGTCTCGGACTGAGCAATCAGCCCCATCATTTT.

V gene TRBV2 combines with J gene TRBJ2-5; unclear D gene. The germline V gene has CDR1 SNHLY and CDR2 FYNNEI. The length of the CDR3 is 11 residues. V lost 11 bases and J lost 1, with 8 bases in between. CDR3 region: CAQDLQETQYF. Written as DNA, the CDR3 is TGTGCCCAGGACCTCCAAGAGACCCAGTACTTC.

This clonotype has ten or more counts. The chain carries TRBV12-3 or TRBV12-4 and TRBJ1-1, with a weak D call TRBD1 (6 bases). V dropped 1 base and J dropped 1 base, with 19 bases sitting between them. The CDR3 consists of 18 residues. CDR3 nucleotides: TGTGCCAGCAGTTTAGGGCTGGACAGAAATGTCCGGAACACTGAAGCTTTCTTT. Amino acid sequence: CASSLGLDRNVRNTEAFF.

This clonotype was picked up many times. The chain recombines TRBV5-1 with TRBJ2-6; no firm D call. The CDR3 loop spans 17 amino acids. CDR1 is SGHRS and CDR2 is YFSETQ in the germline V gene. With 1 base removed from V and 1 base from J, the gap between germline ends came to 12 bases. The CDR3 region has the DNA TGCGCCAGCAGCTTGATTCTCTCGGGTTCTGGGGCCAACGTCCTGACTTTC. Its translation: CASSLILSGSGANVLTF.

Of note for this clonotype: This may come from a read error, since a much larger clone is one base off. The chain has TRBV20-1 and TRBJ2-3; D possibly uses TRBD1 or TRBD2 (5 bases each). Germline CDR1 and CDR2: DFQATT and SNEGSKA (reference sequence). CDR3 length: 18 residues. Trimming left V 0 bases short and J 2 bases short, with 21 bases between. CDR3 loop: CSARDLLSTIGATDTQYF. The CDR3 coding sequence is TGCAGTGCTAGAGACCTTTTAAGCACTATCGGGGCCACAGATACGCAGTATTTT.

This clonotype was observed many times. The chain recombines TRBV5-1 with TRBJ2-5, with TRBD1 matching 7 bases. Per germline, CDR1 SGHRS and CDR2 YFSETQ. V dropped 4 bases and J dropped 5; count of bases not matched to a gene: 5. This CDR3 is built from 13 residues. This CDR3 is CASSQGGQETQYF. The CDR3 DNA reads as TGCGCCAGCAGCCAAGGGGGCCAGGAGACCCAGTACTTC.

This clonotype was recorded many times. The rearrangement links TRBV6-5 to TRBJ1-6; 7 nucleotides match TRBD1. With 5 bases clipped from V and 7 bases from J, the junction kept 5 bases outside the gene matches. This CDR3 contains 14 residues. Germline CDR1 MNHEY, CDR2 SVGAGI. CDR3 protein: CASSRDRYNSPLHF. The CDR3 DNA reads as TGTGCCAGCAGTAGGGACAGATACAATTCACCCCTCCACTTT.

This clonotype came up once. This chain joins TRBV5-6 and TRBJ2-7, with D tentatively TRBD1 (5 bases). CDR1 is SGHDT, CDR2 YYEEEE, per germline. Trimming removed 0 bases at V and 1 base at J, with 8 bases between. The CDR3 has 14 residues. CDR3 coding DNA: TGTGCCAGCAGCTTGGTGGACACTTCCTACGAGCAGTACTTC. Translated: CASSLVDTSYEQYF.